Listed below are T cell receptor beta chains from one sample, sequenced in a study of cytotoxic CD8 clonotypes in ibrutinib-treated CLL. Clones were sequenced by immunoSEQ multiplex PCR, and TCRdb holds only the in-frame ones, with some missing. The sample consists of around 310,000 clones, approximately 80% of them appearing once. The source was PBMCs, collected before ibrutinib treatment. The receptors were sampled from a human donor with chronic lymphocytic leukemia. CDR3s include the opening cysteine and the closing phenylalanine or tryptophan. Each record gives: J gene, D gene, clone size, V gene, CDR3 DNA, CDR3 protein. A D gene is named only where the DNA matches it firmly. Size tells how often a clone was seen (once, few, many) or the class of an expanded clone, and some rows leave it out.

j_gene: TRBJ2-2
d_gene: NA
abundance: few
v_gene: TRBV27
CDR3nt: TGTGCCAGCAGTTTCCCCGGACATACCGGGGAGCTGTTTTTT
CDR3aa: CASSFPGHTGELFF

j_gene: TRBJ1-2
d_gene: TRBD1
abundance: few
v_gene: TRBV5-4
CDR3nt: TGTGCCAGCAGCTTAGGGGGCGTAGGGAACTATGGCTACACCTTC
CDR3aa: CASSLGGVGNYGYTF

j_gene: TRBJ2-7
d_gene: TRBD1
abundance: NA
v_gene: TRBV11-3
CDR3nt: TGTGCCAGCAGCCGCGCCCCCCAGGGGGCGAGCGAGCAGTACTTC
CDR3aa: CASSRAPQGASEQYF

j_gene: TRBJ2-1
d_gene: NA
abundance: NA
v_gene: TRBV6-6
CDR3nt: TGTGCCAGCAGTCAAGACCGATCGCAGTTCTTC
CDR3aa: CASSQDRSQFF

j_gene: TRBJ1-2
d_gene: NA
abundance: NA
v_gene: TRBV7-8
CDR3nt: TGTGCCAGCAGCTTACAGGGGACCTATGGCTACACCTTC
CDR3aa: CASSLQGTYGYTF

j_gene: TRBJ2-3
d_gene: TRBD2
abundance: NA
v_gene: TRBV5-6
CDR3nt: TGTGCCAGCACCCGGACTAGCGGGAGCACAGATACGCAGTATTTT
CDR3aa: CASTRTSGSTDTQYF

j_gene: TRBJ1-1
d_gene: NA
abundance: once
v_gene: TRBV30
CDR3nt: TGTGCCTGGAGTGTATCATTGTGGGACACTGAAGCTTTCTTT
CDR3aa: CAWSVSLWDTEAFF

j_gene: TRBJ1-2
d_gene: NA
abundance: NA
v_gene: TRBV10-3
CDR3nt: TGTGCCATCACCCCGAGGGACGGCTCCTATGGCTACACCTTC
CDR3aa: CAITPRDGSYGYTF

j_gene: TRBJ1-2
d_gene: TRBD1
abundance: NA
v_gene: TRBV30
CDR3nt: TGTGCCTGGAGTGTACTCCAGGGGGCGATTGGCTACACCTTC
CDR3aa: CAWSVLQGAIGYTF

j_gene: TRBJ1-1
d_gene: NA
abundance: few
v_gene: TRBV6-5
CDR3nt: TGTGCCAGCAGTTACTCGAGACAGATGAACACTGAAGCTTTCTTT
CDR3aa: CASSYSRQMNTEAFF

j_gene: TRBJ2-3
d_gene: NA
abundance: NA
v_gene: TRBV7-2
CDR3nt: TGTGCCAGCAGCTTAGCGGCGCCGCCAGATACGCAGTATTTT
CDR3aa: CASSLAAPPDTQYF

j_gene: TRBJ2-7
d_gene: NA
abundance: NA
v_gene: TRBV30
CDR3nt: TGTGCCTGGAGTGTACTAACCTACGAGCAGTACTTC
CDR3aa: CAWSVLTYEQYF

j_gene: TRBJ2-7
d_gene: NA
abundance: few
v_gene: TRBV5-4
CDR3nt: TGTGCCAGCAGCTTGGGGCGAGAGCAGTACTTC
CDR3aa: CASSLGREQYF

j_gene: TRBJ2-7
d_gene: NA
abundance: NA
v_gene: TRBV19
CDR3nt: TGTGCCAGTACCGAGACTTATAGTTCCTACGAGCAGTACTTC
CDR3aa: CASTETYSSYEQYF

j_gene: TRBJ2-2
d_gene: NA
abundance: few
v_gene: TRBV30
CDR3nt: TGTGCCTGGGGCCCCCTCTTCGGGGAGCTGTTTTTT
CDR3aa: CAWGPLFGELFF

j_gene: TRBJ2-1
d_gene: NA
abundance: NA
v_gene: TRBV18
CDR3nt: TGTGCCAGCTCACGTAGGGTAGATGAGCAGTTCTTC
CDR3aa: CASSRRVDEQFF

j_gene: TRBJ2-5
d_gene: NA
abundance: NA
v_gene: TRBV18
CDR3nt: TGTGCCAGCTCACCACCGTTTCAAGAGACCCAGTACTTC
CDR3aa: CASSPPFQETQYF

j_gene: TRBJ1-2
d_gene: NA
abundance: NA
v_gene: TRBV9
CDR3nt: TGTGCCAGCAGCGCCCGGACGGGAAACTATGGCTACACCTTC
CDR3aa: CASSARTGNYGYTF

j_gene: TRBJ2-7
d_gene: NA
abundance: NA
v_gene: TRBV30
CDR3nt: TGTGCCTGGAGTCGACGAAGTGACTACGAGCAGTACTTC
CDR3aa: CAWSRRSDYEQYF

j_gene: TRBJ2-7
d_gene: NA
abundance: NA
v_gene: TRBV27
CDR3nt: TGTGCCAGCACGCTAGCAAAAGAGCAGTACTTC
CDR3aa: CASTLAKEQYF

j_gene: TRBJ2-7
d_gene: NA
abundance: NA
v_gene: TRBV6-1
CDR3nt: TGTGCCAGCAGAGAAGTATCGGGTCCCTACGAGCAGTACTTC
CDR3aa: CASREVSGPYEQYF

j_gene: TRBJ2-3
d_gene: NA
abundance: NA
v_gene: TRBV11-2
CDR3nt: TGTGCCAGCAGCCACCCTTTTGAGGGGGTCCGGACAGATACGCAGTATTTT
CDR3aa: CASSHPFEGVRTDTQYF